A single T cell receptor beta chain is shown here with its context. CDR3 size: 13 residues. The J segment lost 4 bases and the V segment lost 11 bases, leaving 11 bases of the junction unmatched. Germline CDR1 and CDR2: ENHRY and SYGVKD. The data were taken from a study of blood T cell repertoires in COVID-19. Overall study: From the United States, Italy and Spain came samples of acute and convalescent COVID-19. T cells, B-cell-depleted T cells, or PBMCs supplied cDNA or gDNA.

Authors' analysis steps: Cell counts per sample came from amplifying reference gene primers. The protocol was immunoSEQ multiplex PCR, while the TCRdb copy is restricted to in-frame clones and leaves out a portion. D and trimming were read from the DNA, whereas the V and J calls and clone size are those reported in that table. The table shows about 270,000 clones, with about 85% occurring only once. The genes are TRBV10-3 and TRBJ2-7; TRBD2 matches at 7 bases. The material sequenced was peripheral blood. The receptor comes from a human donor in a cohort sampled during active COVID-19. The CDR3 reads CASGAGPAYEQYF. Here the CDR3 DNA reads TGTGCCTCCGGAGCGGGACCCGCTTACGAGCAGTACTTC.